The T cell receptor beta chain under discussion was sequenced for a study of blood T cell repertoires in COVID-19. Profiled with immunoSEQ multiplex PCR; TCRdb holds only in-frame clones, not every one. The repertoire holds about 190,000 clones, with around nine tenths as singletons. Input material: peripheral blood. This receptor was identified in a middle-aged woman who had recovered from COVID-19.

As DNA, the CDR3 is TGTGCCATTCGGACAGGGACCGACGAGCAGTACTTC. Translation: CAIRTGTDEQYF. The chain links TRBV6-5 to TRBJ2-7, with 8 bases identical to TRBD1. J was trimmed by 5 bases and V by 10 bases; bases with no gene match: 7. This CDR3 has 12 amino acids. Germline CDR1 and CDR2: MNHEY and SVGAGI.